This TCR beta chain came from a study of beta chain features in type 1 diabetes. V lost 5 bases to trimming and J lost 0 bases, with 11 bases between them. Germline values: CDR1 SGHTA, CDR2 FQGTGA. The length of the CDR3 is 15 residues. The investigators reverse transcribed all of the isolated RNA, so they sequenced expressed TCRB transcripts. Measured with immunoSEQ multiplex PCR; TCRdb has only the in-frame clones, and not every one. The sample records 500,000 to 700,000 clones, around 15% being singletons. The TCR comes from a man aged 18 to 29 in good health. The rearrangement links TRBV7-3 to TRBJ1-3, with a tentative D call TRBD1 (5 bases). What was sequenced was naive CD4+ T cells from blood. CDR3 sequence reads: CASSLDRSSGNTIYF. CDR3 nucleotides: TGTGCCAGCAGCCTCGACAGATCCTCTGGAAACACCATATATTTT.